These T cell receptor beta chains were read from a single sample in a study of blood T cell repertoires in COVID-19. The method was immunoSEQ multiplex PCR; TCRdb's version includes in-frame clones alone and lacks a portion of them. The data show about 320,000 clones, roughly 85% seen once. The material sequenced was peripheral blood. The origin of the receptors is a human donor in a cohort sampled during active COVID-19. Both conserved end residues are part of each CDR3. The D gene is left open where the match is weak. Where a row states a size, it is once, few, many or the class of an expanded clone; other rows omit it.

v_call,clone_size,j_call,d_call,cdr3_aa,cdr3_nt
TRBV28,NA,TRBJ2-2,TRBD2,CASSMAGGRTGELFF,TGTGCCAGCAGTATGGCGGGGGGTCGCACCGGGGAGCTGTTTTTT
TRBV10-1,NA,TRBJ2-3,TRBD2,CASSTGLAGDTDTQYF,TGCGCCAGCAGTACGGGACTAGCGGGGGACACAGATACGCAGTATTTT
TRBV21-1,NA,TRBJ1-1,NA,CASSKESDRGVGVNTEAFF,TGTGCCAGCAGCAAAGAATCGGACAGGGGAGTGGGGGTTAACACTGAAGCTTTCTTT
TRBV6-5,NA,TRBJ2-1,TRBD1,CASSPGQGINEQFF,TGTGCCAGCAGTCCGGGACAGGGGATAAATGAGCAGTTCTTC
TRBV7-9,once,TRBJ1-2,NA,CASSAPDRIGYGYTF,TGTGCCAGCAGCGCCCCGGACAGAATTGGCTATGGCTACACCTTC
TRBV28,NA,TRBJ1-1,NA,CASSPGWGTEAFF,TGTGCCAGCAGTCCAGGGTGGGGCACTGAAGCTTTCTTT
TRBV6-5,few,TRBJ1-1,TRBD1,CASSYWDRMNTEAFF,TGTGCCAGCAGTTATTGGGACAGGATGAACACTGAAGCTTTCTTT
TRBV3-1/TRBV3-2,NA,TRBJ2-7,TRBD2,CASSLSSPTSGRTYEQYF,TGTGCCAGCAGCCTCAGCTCTCCCACTAGCGGGCGGACCTACGAGCAGTACTTC
TRBV3-1/TRBV3-2,NA,TRBJ2-7,NA,CASSQESAYRTSISYEQYF,TGTGCCAGCAGCCAAGAGAGTGCGTACAGAACATCAATCTCCTACGAGCAGTACTTC
TRBV24-1,once,TRBJ2-2,NA,CATRGPYTGELFF,TGTGCCACGCGGGGCCCCTACACCGGGGAGCTGTTTTTT
TRBV6-5,NA,TRBJ1-6,NA,CASSYSRNSPLHF,TGTGCCAGCAGTTACTCGAGGAATTCACCCCTCCACTTT
TRBV14,once,TRBJ2-7,TRBD1,CASSPRDSYEQYF,TGTGCCAGCAGCCCCCGGGACAGCTACGAGCAGTACTTC
TRBV25-1,NA,TRBJ2-3,NA,CASSVSVTDTQYF,TGTGCCAGCAGTGTCTCCGTGACAGATACGCAGTATTTT
TRBV6-5,NA,TRBJ2-3,NA,CASRELATSTDTQYF,TGTGCCAGCAGGGAGCTAGCGACCTCCACAGATACGCAGTATTTT
TRBV5-8,NA,TRBJ1-2,NA,CASSLGQGGNYGYTF,TGTGCCAGCAGCTTGGGGCAGGGAGGTAACTATGGCTACACCTTC
TRBV30,NA,TRBJ1-1,NA,CAWSGQVLNTEAFF,TGTGCCTGGAGTGGACAGGTCCTGAACACTGAAGCTTTCTTT
TRBV3-1/TRBV3-2,NA,TRBJ2-7,TRBD2,CASSQGSGGTYEQYF,TGTGCCAGCAGCCAAGGAAGCGGGGGGACCTACGAGCAGTACTTC
TRBV6-2/TRBV6-3,NA,TRBJ1-1,NA,CASSYLAGHEAFF,TGTGCCAGCAGTTACCTGGCAGGACATGAAGCTTTCTTT
TRBV6-5,NA,TRBJ2-5,NA,CASSWRNVKETQYF,TGTGCCAGCAGTTGGAGGAACGTTAAAGAGACCCAGTACTTC
TRBV4-2,NA,TRBJ1-3,NA,CASSQEGPGNTIYF,TGTGCCAGCAGCCAAGAGGGGCCTGGAAACACCATATATTTT
TRBV2,NA,TRBJ1-6,TRBD1,CASNRQGVSYNSPLHF,TGTGCCAGCAACCGACAGGGGGTTTCCTATAATTCACCCCTCCACTTT
TRBV29-1,NA,TRBJ1-3,TRBD1,CSVEDMGTGVGNTIYF,TGCAGCGTTGAAGATATGGGGACAGGCGTAGGAAACACCATATATTTT
TRBV5-1,NA,TRBJ1-3,NA,CASSPGSGGNTIYF,TGCGCCAGCAGCCCCGGGAGCGGGGGAAACACCATATATTTT
TRBV7-6,NA,TRBJ2-7,TRBD1,CASSLIATGSSYEQYF,TGTGCCAGCAGCTTAATAGCGACAGGGAGCTCCTACGAGCAGTACTTC
TRBV5-4,NA,TRBJ2-1,NA,CASSLVRGNNEQFF,TGTGCCAGCAGCTTGGTGCGGGGTAACAATGAGCAGTTCTTC
TRBV6-5,NA,TRBJ1-5,NA,CASRQGLGQPQHF,TGTGCCAGCAGGCAGGGGCTCGGTCAGCCCCAGCATTTT
TRBV12-5,NA,TRBJ1-5,NA,CASGLTVVVTRGNQPQHF,TGTGCTAGTGGTTTGACAGTAGTAGTGACGAGGGGCAATCAGCCCCAGCATTTT
TRBV19,once,TRBJ2-2,NA,CASSIFLASNTGELFF,TGTGCCAGTAGTATCTTTCTGGCTAGCAACACCGGGGAGCTGTTTTTT
TRBV25-1,NA,TRBJ1-1,NA,CASSGHMGNTEAFF,TGTGCCAGCAGTGGACATATGGGGAACACTGAAGCTTTCTTT
TRBV3-1/TRBV3-2,NA,TRBJ2-7,NA,CASSPEFPKDHRGEQYF,TGTGCCAGCAGCCCGGAATTTCCCAAGGACCACCGAGGGGAGCAGTACTTC
TRBV7-3,NA,TRBJ2-7,TRBD1,CASNTSTGDEMGYEQYF,TGTGCCAGCAACACCTCGACAGGGGATGAAATGGGGTACGAGCAGTACTTC
TRBV6-1,few,TRBJ1-1,NA,CASSEELFTEAFF,TGTGCCAGCAGTGAAGAACTGTTCACTGAAGCTTTCTTT
TRBV7-9,NA,TRBJ1-1,NA,CASSLAPSREAFF,TGTGCCAGCAGCTTAGCTCCCTCCCGTGAAGCTTTCTTT
TRBV19,NA,TRBJ2-4,TRBD1,CASTLTTGGVKNIQYF,TGTGCCAGTACCCTGACGACAGGGGGGGTCAAAAACATTCAGTACTTC
TRBV13,NA,TRBJ2-1,NA,CASSLAGVDLDNEQFF,TGTGCCAGCAGCTTAGCGGGAGTTGACCTAGACAATGAGCAGTTCTTC
TRBV19,once,TRBJ2-1,NA,CASSIPRGYEQFF,TGTGCCAGTAGTATCCCCCGGGGGTATGAGCAGTTCTTC
TRBV6-5,NA,TRBJ2-1,NA,CASSHPDRFNEQFF,TGTGCCAGCAGTCACCCCGACAGGTTCAATGAGCAGTTCTTC
TRBV19,once,TRBJ1-2,NA,CASSPEGVNYGYTF,TGTGCCAGTAGCCCCGAGGGGGTTAACTATGGCTACACCTTC
TRBV24-1,NA,TRBJ1-2,NA,CATSDFDRNGYTF,TGTGCCACCAGTGATTTTGACAGAAATGGCTACACCTTC
TRBV30,once,TRBJ2-3,TRBD2,CAWSPGLAGTDTQYF,TGTGCCTGGAGCCCAGGACTAGCGGGCACAGATACGCAGTATTTT
TRBV14,NA,TRBJ2-1,NA,CASSQILPNEQFF,TGTGCCAGCAGCCAAATACTCCCAAATGAGCAGTTCTTC
TRBV24-1,NA,TRBJ1-1,TRBD1,CATSGTGFTEAFF,TGTGCCACCAGCGGGACAGGGTTTACTGAAGCTTTCTTT
TRBV27,NA,TRBJ1-2,TRBD1,CASSMIQGAHYGYTF,TGTGCCAGCAGTATGATTCAGGGGGCTCACTATGGCTACACCTTC
TRBV6-5,once,TRBJ1-3,NA,CASSYSRFSGNTIYF,TGTGCCAGCAGTTACTCGAGGTTCTCTGGAAACACCATATATTTT